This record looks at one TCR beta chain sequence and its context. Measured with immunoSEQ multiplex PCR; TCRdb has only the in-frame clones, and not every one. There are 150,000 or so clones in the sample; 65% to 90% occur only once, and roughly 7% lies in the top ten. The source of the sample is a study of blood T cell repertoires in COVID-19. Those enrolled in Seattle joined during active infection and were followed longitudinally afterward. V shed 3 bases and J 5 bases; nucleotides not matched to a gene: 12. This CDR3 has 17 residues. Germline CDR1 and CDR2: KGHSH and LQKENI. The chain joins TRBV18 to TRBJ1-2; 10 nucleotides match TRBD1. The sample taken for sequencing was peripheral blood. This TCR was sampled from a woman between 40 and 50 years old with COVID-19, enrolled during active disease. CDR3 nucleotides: TGTGCCAGCTCACCTTCCGGGACAGGGGCTATTCCGTATGGCTACACCTTC. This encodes CASSPSGTGAIPYGYTF. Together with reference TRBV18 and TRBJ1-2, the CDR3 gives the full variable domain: NAGVMQNPRHLVRRRGQEARLRCSPMKGHSHVYWYRQLPEEGLKFMVYLQKENIIDESGMPKERFSAEFPKEGPSILRIQQVVRGDSAAYFCASSPSGTGAIPYGYTFGSGTRLTVV.